This T cell receptor beta chain derives from a study of T-cell reconstitution after alpha-beta-depleted transplantation in children. During its preparation, the TCRbeta library received unique molecular identifiers. TCRdb recomputed calls from the PCR reads with MiXCR, one row per CDR3 protein. Found here are tens of thousands of distinct CDR3 sequences, around 4.7% of them singletons; the top ten hold 15% to 20%. Whole-study results and caveats: About two months after transplant, alpha-beta T cells reportedly came from several hundred expanded graft clones. When one year had passed after transplant, most T-cell counts and diversity came from newly produced T cells.

This clonotype was recorded at least ten times. Its antigen remains unknown. Material: PBMCs, mostly from graft donor cells, obtained 180 days after TCRalphabeta/CD19-depleted stem cell transplant. The receptor was isolated from a boy less than two years old who had a stem cell transplant for acute myeloid leukemia, so the T cells may come from the graft donor.

This CDR3 reads CASSYRDRGLTEAFF. The CDR3 bases are TGTGCCAGCAGTTACCGGGACAGGGGGCTTACTGAAGCTTTCTTT. This chain joins TRBV6-5 and TRBJ1-1; TRBD1 matches at 12 bases. J lost 5 bases, V lost 2 bases, and 3 bases had no gene match. CDR1 is MNHEY, CDR2 SVGAGI, per germline. The CDR3 is made up of 15 amino acids.